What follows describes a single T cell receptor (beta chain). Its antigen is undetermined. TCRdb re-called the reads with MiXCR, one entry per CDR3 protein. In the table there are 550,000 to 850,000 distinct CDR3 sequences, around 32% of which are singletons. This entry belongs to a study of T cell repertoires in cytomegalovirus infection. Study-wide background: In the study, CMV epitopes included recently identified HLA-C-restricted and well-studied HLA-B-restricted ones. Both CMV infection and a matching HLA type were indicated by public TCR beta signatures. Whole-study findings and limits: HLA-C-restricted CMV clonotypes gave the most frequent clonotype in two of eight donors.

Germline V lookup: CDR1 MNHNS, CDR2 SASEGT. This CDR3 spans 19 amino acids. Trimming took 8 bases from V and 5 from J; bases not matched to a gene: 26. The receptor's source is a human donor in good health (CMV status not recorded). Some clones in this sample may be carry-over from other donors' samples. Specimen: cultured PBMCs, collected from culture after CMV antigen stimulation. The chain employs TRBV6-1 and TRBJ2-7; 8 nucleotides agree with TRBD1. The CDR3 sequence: CASVPINPPKDRADNEQYF. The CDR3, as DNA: TGTGCCAGCGTCCCCATTAACCCCCCAAAGGACAGGGCGGACAACGAGCAGTACTTC.